This T cell receptor beta chain was found in a study of metastatic and nonmetastatic thyroid tumors. TCRdb re-processed the PCR reads through MiXCR. This table holds under 8,000 clones, around 29% found once. Every patient underwent thyroid surgery untreated. By share of the sample, this clone is medium-sized. Sequenced input: adjacent normal tissue. This sequence was found in a male donor with papillary thyroid cancer or a benign thyroid nodule (not recorded which). Some clones in this sample may be carry-over from other donors' samples.

CDR3: CASSFQTGGNQPQHF. The CDR3 region has the DNA TGTGCCAGCAGTTTTCAGACAGGGGGCAATCAGCCCCAGCATTTT. The chain carries TRBV27 and TRBJ1-5, with 8 bases aligning to TRBD1. V gave up 3 bases and J gave up 2 bases; unmatched junction bases: 3. The CDR3 length is 15 residues. Germline values: CDR1 MNHEY, CDR2 SMNVEV (reference sequence).